A selection of T cell receptor beta chains follows, all from one sample in a study of T cell responses to AZD1222 COVID-19 vaccine. Data came from immunoSEQ multiplex PCR; TCRdb stores just in-frame clones and leaves some out. The sample holds approximately 77,000 clones, around 90% seen once. The input for sequencing was peripheral blood, taken on day 0 of MenACWY control vaccination. The source of these receptors is an adult in good health. Both conserved end residues are part of each CDR3.

v_gene	j_gene	CDR3aa
TRBV10-3	TRBJ2-7	CAISSDRGSYEQYF
TRBV10-3	TRBJ2-5	CAIASGSEETQYF
TRBV6-2/TRBV6-3	TRBJ2-5	CASSYPHLGTQETQYF
TRBV12-3/TRBV12-4	TRBJ2-7	CASSLFREEEQYF
TRBV7-2	TRBJ2-2	CASSSIPGGAPNTGELFF
TRBV10-3	TRBJ2-7	CAISESGVGGGYEQYF
TRBV6-4	TRBJ2-2	CASSRLAGNPTGELFF
TRBV20-1	TRBJ1-4	CSASSDATNEKLFF
TRBV7-3	TRBJ2-3	CASSLGGTDTQYF
TRBV30	TRBJ2-7	CASAGGPYEQYF
TRBV6-5	TRBJ2-7	CASSYGLAGSEEQYF
TRBV25-1	TRBJ2-3	CASSFTDTQYF
TRBV7-9	TRBJ2-1	CAGSPPRSYNEQFF
TRBV28	TRBJ1-2	CASSLDRENYGYTF
TRBV4-3	TRBJ1-5	CASSQERGQPQHF
TRBV18	TRBJ2-1	CASSHNTRTGGYDNEQFF
TRBV29-1	TRBJ2-7	CSVMTVKREQYF
TRBV18	TRBJ2-1	CASSPTQDNWGNEQFF
TRBV18	TRBJ1-3	CASSPSAVVSSGNTIYF
TRBV7-2	TRBJ2-1	CASSSLAGWQEQFF
TRBV6-5	TRBJ2-1	CASSFYNEQFF
TRBV28	TRBJ2-5	CASSSVDSLLAQYF
TRBV28	TRBJ2-1	CASSRPPRGEEQFF
TRBV7-9	TRBJ2-5	CASSLGTGTGETQYF
TRBV18	TRBJ1-2	CASSRGGLGYGYTF
TRBV18	TRBJ1-5	CASSPFFRQGAQPQHF
TRBV7-2	TRBJ2-4	CASSSSQGENIQYF
TRBV6-5	TRBJ1-5	CASRAQGGQPQHF
TRBV20-1	TRBJ2-7	CSASPVVQGGQYF
TRBV5-6	TRBJ2-5	CASSLQAGGPETQYF
TRBV27	TRBJ2-3	CASSPLSASFTDTQYF
TRBV19	TRBJ1-2	CASSFQPPAGGYTF
TRBV7-9	TRBJ1-2	CASSPQGADGYTF
TRBV12-3/TRBV12-4	TRBJ2-3	CASERGSTDTQYF
TRBV29-1	TRBJ2-5	CSVLPLDSPSQETQYF
TRBV3-1/TRBV3-2	TRBJ2-7	CASSQQGTYEQYF
TRBV29-1	TRBJ2-1	CSVVGRLNEQFF
TRBV24-1	TRBJ2-2	CATSRRPGELFF
TRBV6-5	TRBJ2-7	CASSLLPSFEQYF
TRBV19	TRBJ1-5	CASSIGQGRDPTSQPQHF
TRBV29-1	TRBJ2-7	CSVRQGTYEQYF
TRBV6-5	TRBJ1-1	CASREGPDTEAFF
TRBV11-2	TRBJ2-1	CASIGTSGSYNEQFF
TRBV10-3	TRBJ2-3	CAIRLLALPTDTQYF
TRBV9	TRBJ2-3	CASSVEAASTDTQYF
TRBV7-9	TRBJ1-1	CASSLVFSGTEAFF
TRBV25-1	TRBJ2-7	CASSEPGQGAYEQYF
TRBV7-2	TRBJ2-5	CASSPPGEETQYF
TRBV11-3	TRBJ2-1	CASSLGSTDYYNEQFF
TRBV7-8	TRBJ2-7	CASTNPGQGLNEQYF
TRBV29-1	TRBJ1-1	CSVVMNTEAFF
TRBV18	TRBJ2-7	CASSPQGAKIYEQYF
TRBV15	TRBJ2-7	CATSRGINGYEQYF
TRBV30	TRBJ1-6	CAWNAGGRNSPLHF
TRBV5-1	TRBJ1-2	CASSLAADSYGYTF